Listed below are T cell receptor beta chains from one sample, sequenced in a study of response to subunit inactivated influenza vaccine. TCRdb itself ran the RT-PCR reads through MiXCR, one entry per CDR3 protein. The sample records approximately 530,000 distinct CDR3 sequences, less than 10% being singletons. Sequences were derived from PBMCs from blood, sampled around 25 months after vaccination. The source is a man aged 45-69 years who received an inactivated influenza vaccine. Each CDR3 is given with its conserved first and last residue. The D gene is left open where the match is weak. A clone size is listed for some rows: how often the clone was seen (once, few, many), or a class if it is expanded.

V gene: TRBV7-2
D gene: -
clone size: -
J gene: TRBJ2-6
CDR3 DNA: TGTGCCAGCAGCTTAGAGGGTGGGGCCAACGTCCTGACTTTC
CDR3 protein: CASSLEGGANVLTF

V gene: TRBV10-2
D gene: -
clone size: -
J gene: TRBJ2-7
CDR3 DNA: TGCGCCAGCAATCAGCAGGGAAACGAGCAGTACTTC
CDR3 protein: CASNQQGNEQYF

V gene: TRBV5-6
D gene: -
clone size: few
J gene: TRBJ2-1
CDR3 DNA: TGTGCCAGCAGCACACCGGGGTTAAGGAGCGATGAGCAGTTCTTC
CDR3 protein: CASSTPGLRSDEQFF

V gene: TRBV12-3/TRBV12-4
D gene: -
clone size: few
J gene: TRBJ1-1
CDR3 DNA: TGTGCCAGCACCTCACAGGTATTGAACACTGAAGCTTTCTTT
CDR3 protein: CASTSQVLNTEAFF

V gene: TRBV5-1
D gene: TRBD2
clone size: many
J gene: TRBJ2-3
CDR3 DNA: TGCGCCTCAGTAGCGGGGGCTCGTAACGGCGCAGATACGCAGTATTTT
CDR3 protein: CASVAGARNGADTQYF

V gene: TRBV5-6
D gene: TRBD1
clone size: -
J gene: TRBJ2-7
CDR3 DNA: TGTGCCAGCAGCTGGAGAACCGGGACAGGTTCCTACGAGCAGTACTTC
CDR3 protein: CASSWRTGTGSYEQYF

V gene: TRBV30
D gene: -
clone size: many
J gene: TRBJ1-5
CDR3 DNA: TGTGCCTGGAGTGTACCTTCCTGGATGAGGCAGCCCCAGCATTTT
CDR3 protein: CAWSVPSWMRQPQHF

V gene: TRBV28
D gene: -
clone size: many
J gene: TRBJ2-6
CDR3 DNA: TGTGCCAGCACCGGAGGATCTGGGGCCAACGTCCTGACTTTC
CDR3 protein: CASTGGSGANVLTF

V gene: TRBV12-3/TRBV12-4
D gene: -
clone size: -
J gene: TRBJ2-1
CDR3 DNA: TGTGCCAGCAGTTTTGCAGCGAACAATGAGCAGTTCTTC
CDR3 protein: CASSFAANNEQFF

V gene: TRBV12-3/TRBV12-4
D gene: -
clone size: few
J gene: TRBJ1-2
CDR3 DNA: TGTGCCAGCAGTCCGGGGACGGCTGGGGGCTACACCTTC
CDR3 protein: CASSPGTAGGYTF

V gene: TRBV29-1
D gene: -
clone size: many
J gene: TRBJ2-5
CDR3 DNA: TGCAGCGTTGACTCCAGTGGGAACCAAGAGACCCAGTACTTC
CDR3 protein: CSVDSSGNQETQYF

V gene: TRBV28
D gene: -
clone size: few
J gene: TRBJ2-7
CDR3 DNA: TGTGCCAGCAGTCCCGGCGTTGAGCAGTACTTC
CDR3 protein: CASSPGVEQYF

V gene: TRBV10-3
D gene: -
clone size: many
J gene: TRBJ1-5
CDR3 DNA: TGTGCCATCAGTGAGGGGCAGGGCGGCCAGCCCCAGCATTTT
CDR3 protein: CAISEGQGGQPQHF

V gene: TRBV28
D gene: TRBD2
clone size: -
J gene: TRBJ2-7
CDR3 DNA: TGTGCCAGCCGTATTGGGGGAGGGAGCTACGAGCAGTACTTC
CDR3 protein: CASRIGGGSYEQYF

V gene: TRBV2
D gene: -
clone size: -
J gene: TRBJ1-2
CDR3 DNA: TGTGCCAGCAGTTTAAGTGGCTATGGGACGGAGAGGGCCTATGGCTACACCTTC
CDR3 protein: CASSLSGYGTERAYGYTF

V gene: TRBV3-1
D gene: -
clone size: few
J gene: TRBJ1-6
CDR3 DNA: TGTGCCAGCAGCCATGTTCCTAATTCACCCCTCCACTTT
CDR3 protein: CASSHVPNSPLHF

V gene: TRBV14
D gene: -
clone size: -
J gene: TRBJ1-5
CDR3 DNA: TGTGCCAGCAGCCAAGAAGAGACCAAAGAGGGCAATCAGCCCCAGCATTTT
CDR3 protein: CASSQEETKEGNQPQHF

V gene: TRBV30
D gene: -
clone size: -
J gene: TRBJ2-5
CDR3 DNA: TGTGCCTGGGTCTACGGCCAAGAGACCCAGTACTTC
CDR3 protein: CAWVYGQETQYF

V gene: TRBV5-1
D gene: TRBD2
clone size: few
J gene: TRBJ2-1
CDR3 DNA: TGCGCCAGCAGCCAACGGACTAGCGGGGGGAATGAGCAGTTCTTC
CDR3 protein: CASSQRTSGGNEQFF

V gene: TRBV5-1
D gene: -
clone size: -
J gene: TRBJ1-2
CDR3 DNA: TGCGCCAGCAGCTTGGATCCGGGGGCGGACTATGGCTACACCTTC
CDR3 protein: CASSLDPGADYGYTF

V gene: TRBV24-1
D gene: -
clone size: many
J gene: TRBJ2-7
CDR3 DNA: TGTGCCACCAGTGATCTACCACCGGGGGCAACAACCTACGAGCAGTACTTC
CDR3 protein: CATSDLPPGATTYEQYF

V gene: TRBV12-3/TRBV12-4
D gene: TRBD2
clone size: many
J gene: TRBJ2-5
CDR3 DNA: TGTGCCAGCAAAATCGGGACTAGCGGGTTACAAGAGACCCAGTACTTC
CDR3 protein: CASKIGTSGLQETQYF

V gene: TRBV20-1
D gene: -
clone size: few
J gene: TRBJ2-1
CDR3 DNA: TGCAGTGCGAGGGCCGGGGTGAAGGAGCAGTTCTTC
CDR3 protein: CSARAGVKEQFF

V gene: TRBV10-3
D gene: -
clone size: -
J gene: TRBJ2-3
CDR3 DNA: TGTGCCATCAGTGAACCTTACACAGATACGCAGTATTTT
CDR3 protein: CAISEPYTDTQYF

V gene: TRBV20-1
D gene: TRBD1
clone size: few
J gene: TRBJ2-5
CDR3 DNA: TGCAGTGCTAGGAGGACAGGGCCCGAGACCCAGTACTTC
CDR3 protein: CSARRTGPETQYF

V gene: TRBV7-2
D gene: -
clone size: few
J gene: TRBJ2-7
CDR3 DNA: TGTGCCAGCAGCTCTCAGTTGGGGTCCGAGCAGTACTTC
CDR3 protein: CASSSQLGSEQYF

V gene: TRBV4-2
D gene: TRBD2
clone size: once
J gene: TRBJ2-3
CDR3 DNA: TGTGCCAGCAGCCAAGTGCCAGCGGGAGGGCCCACAGATACGCAGTATTTT
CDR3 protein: CASSQVPAGGPTDTQYF

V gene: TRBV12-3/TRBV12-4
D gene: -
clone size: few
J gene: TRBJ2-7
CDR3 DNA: TGTGCCAGCAGTTTCAGGAGCGGCCCCTCCTACGAGCAGTACTTC
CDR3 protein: CASSFRSGPSYEQYF

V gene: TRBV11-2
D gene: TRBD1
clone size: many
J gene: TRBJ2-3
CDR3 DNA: TGTGCCAGCAGCCGGACAGGGCTTAGCACAGATACGCAGTATTTT
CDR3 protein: CASSRTGLSTDTQYF

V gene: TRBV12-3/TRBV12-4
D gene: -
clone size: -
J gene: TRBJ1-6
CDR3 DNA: TGTGCCAGCAGCATCATGGAATCGATTAGGGAGCCCCTCCACTTT
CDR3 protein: CASSIMESIREPLHF

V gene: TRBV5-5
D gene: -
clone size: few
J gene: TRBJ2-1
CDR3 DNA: TGTGCCAGCACCAGGGGCTGGAGTGAGCAGTTCTTC
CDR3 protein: CASTRGWSEQFF

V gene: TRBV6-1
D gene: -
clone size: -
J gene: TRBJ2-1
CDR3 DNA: TGTGCCAGCAGTGAGAGACTACCTGGCAATGAGCAGTTCTTC
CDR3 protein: CASSERLPGNEQFF

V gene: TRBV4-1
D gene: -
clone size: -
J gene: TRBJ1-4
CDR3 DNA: TGCGCCAGCAGCCAAGGGTGGTCCGCGACTAATGAAAAACTGTTTTTT
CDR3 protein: CASSQGWSATNEKLFF

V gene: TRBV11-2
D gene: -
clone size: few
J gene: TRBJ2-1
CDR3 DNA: TGTGCCAGCAGCTACCTGGGTGGTAACCCGTGGGAGTTCTTC
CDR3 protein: CASSYLGGNPWEFF

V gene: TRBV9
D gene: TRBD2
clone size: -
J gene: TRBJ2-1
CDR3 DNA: TGTGCCAGCAGCGGGGCCCCTAGCGGGGGCCTGTACAATGAGCAGTTCTTC
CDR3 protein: CASSGAPSGGLYNEQFF

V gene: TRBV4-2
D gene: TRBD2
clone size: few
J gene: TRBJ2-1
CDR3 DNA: TGTGCCAGCAGCCAAGTTCTACTAGCGGGAGGGGGTGAGCAGTTCTTC
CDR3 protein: CASSQVLLAGGGEQFF

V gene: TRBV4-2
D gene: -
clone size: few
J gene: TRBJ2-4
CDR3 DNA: TGTGCCAGCAGCACAGACCGCAGAGAGCCTGGTGAAAACATTCAGTACTTC
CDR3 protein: CASSTDRREPGENIQYF

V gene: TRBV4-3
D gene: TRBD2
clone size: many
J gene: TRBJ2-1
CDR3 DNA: TGCGCCAGCAGCCAAGGTTTAGCGGGAAGTGAGCAGTTCTTC
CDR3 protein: CASSQGLAGSEQFF

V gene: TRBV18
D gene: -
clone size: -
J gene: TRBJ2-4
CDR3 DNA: TGTGCCAGCTCACCACAGGGGATTCACATTCAGTACTTC
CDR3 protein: CASSPQGIHIQYF

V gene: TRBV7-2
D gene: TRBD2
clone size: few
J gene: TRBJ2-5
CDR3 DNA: TGTGCCAGCCACGGGAGGGCCCGTGAGACCCAGTACTTC
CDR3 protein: CASHGRARETQYF

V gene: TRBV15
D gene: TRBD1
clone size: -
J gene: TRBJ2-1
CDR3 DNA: TGTGCCACCAGCAGAGACCCGGGACAGGGGGCGTATGAGCAGTTCTTC
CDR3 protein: CATSRDPGQGAYEQFF

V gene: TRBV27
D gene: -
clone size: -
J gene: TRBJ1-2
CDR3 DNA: TGTGCCAGCAGTTTCAGGCCAGCCTTATTTGGCTACACCTTC
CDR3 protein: CASSFRPALFGYTF

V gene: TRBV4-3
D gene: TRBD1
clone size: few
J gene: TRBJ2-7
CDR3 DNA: TGCGCCAGCAGCCAAGATCGGCAGGGGGCAGGATACGAGCAGTACTTC
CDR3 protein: CASSQDRQGAGYEQYF

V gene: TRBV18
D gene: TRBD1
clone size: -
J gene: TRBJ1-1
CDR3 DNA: TGTGCCAGCTCACAGAACAGGGGGAACACTGAAGCTTTCTTT
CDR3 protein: CASSQNRGNTEAFF

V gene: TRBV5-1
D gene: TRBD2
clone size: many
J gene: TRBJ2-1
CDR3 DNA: TGCGCCAGCAGTCCGTTGACTAGCGGGTCTTACAATGAGCAGTTCTTC
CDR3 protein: CASSPLTSGSYNEQFF

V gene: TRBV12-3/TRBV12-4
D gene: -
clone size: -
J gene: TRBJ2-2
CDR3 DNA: TGTGCCAGCAGTTCCCTGCGGGAGCTGTTTTTT
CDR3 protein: CASSSLRELFF